One and the same sample provided the 5 T cell receptor beta chains below, sequenced in a study of neurological immune-mediated disorders. TCRdb re-analysed the 5' RACE reads in MiXCR, keeping a single row per CDR3 protein. This table has more than 50,000 distinct CDR3 sequences, about 10% appearing once. Source material: PBMCs. The receptors here all came from a man aged 55 to 69 in good health.

At least ten counts were recorded for this clonotype. The rearrangement joins TRBV5-1 to TRBJ1-1, with 12 positions matching TRBD1. Germline V gene lookup returns CDR1 SGHRS and CDR2 YFSETQ. The J segment lost 5 bases and the V segment lost 3 bases, leaving 14 bases of the junction unmatched. The CDR3 covers 18 residues. In DNA form, the CDR3 reads TGCGCCAGCAGCTCCTCCGGGACAGGGGGCTCGAAGTTTACTGAAGCTTTCTTT. As protein: CASSSSGTGGSKFTEAFF.

The sample holds many counts of this clonotype. This rearrangement joins TRBV20-1 to TRBJ1-1; D might be TRBD1 (5 bases). The CDR3 runs 13 residues. Germline-derived CDR1 and CDR2 are DFQATT and SNEGSKA (reference sequence). V gave up 6 bases and J gave up 5 bases, with 16 bases separating them. CDR3 protein: CSAQPGTGTEAFF. The CDR3 coding sequence is TGCAGTGCCCAGCCAGGGACTGGGACTGAAGCTTTCTTT.

This clonotype was seen ten or more times. V gene TRBV5-1 combines with J gene TRBJ2-1; possible D gene TRBD2, 5 bases. CDR1 SGHRS and CDR2 YFSETQ come from the germline V gene. This CDR3 has 16 residues. The ends were cut back, 0 bases at V and 5 bases at J, with 15 bases in the middle. This chain's CDR3 is CASSLGGGHPNNEQFF. As DNA, the CDR3 is TGCGCCAGCAGCTTGGGAGGAGGCCACCCCAACAATGAGCAGTTCTTC.

This clonotype occurred many times. The chain combines TRBV5-1 with TRBJ2-3; D possibly corresponds to TRBD2 (6 bases). This CDR3 region has 15 residues. Germline V CDR1 and CDR2: SGHRS, YFSETQ. The V gene lost 3 bases and the J gene lost 4 bases, with 15 bases spanning the gap. Here the CDR3 reads CASSWDSSRADTQYF. Written as DNA, the CDR3 is TGCGCCAGCAGCTGGGACTCATCTAGGGCAGATACGCAGTATTTT.

The chain couples TRBV28 to TRBJ2-5; D gene uncertain. V was trimmed by 3 bases and J by 1 base, leaving 9 bases between them. Germline CDR1 and CDR2: MDHEN and SYDVKM. The CDR3 spans 14 residues. CDR3 coding DNA: TGTGCCAGCAGTTTTGTGCCGCTCCAAGAGACCCAGTACTTC. As protein: CASSFVPLQETQYF.